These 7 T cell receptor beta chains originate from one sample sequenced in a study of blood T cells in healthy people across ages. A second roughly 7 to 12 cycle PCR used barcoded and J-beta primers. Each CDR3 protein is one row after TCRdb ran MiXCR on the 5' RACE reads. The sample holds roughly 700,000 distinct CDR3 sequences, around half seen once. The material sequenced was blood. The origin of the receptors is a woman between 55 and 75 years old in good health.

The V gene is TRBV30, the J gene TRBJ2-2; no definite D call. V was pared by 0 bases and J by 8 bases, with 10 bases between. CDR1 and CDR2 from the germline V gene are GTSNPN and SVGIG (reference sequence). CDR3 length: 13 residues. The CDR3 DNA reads TGTGCCTGGAGTGTATTTGGGGTTGGGGAGCTGTTTTTT. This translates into CAWSVFGVGELFF.

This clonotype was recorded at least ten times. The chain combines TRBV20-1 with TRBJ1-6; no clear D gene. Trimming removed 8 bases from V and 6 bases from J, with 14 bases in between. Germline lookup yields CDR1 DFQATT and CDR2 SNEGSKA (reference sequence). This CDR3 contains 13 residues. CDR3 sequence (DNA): TGCAGTCCCACCCAGTACTTTAATTCACCCCTCCACTTT. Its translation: CSPTQYFNSPLHF.

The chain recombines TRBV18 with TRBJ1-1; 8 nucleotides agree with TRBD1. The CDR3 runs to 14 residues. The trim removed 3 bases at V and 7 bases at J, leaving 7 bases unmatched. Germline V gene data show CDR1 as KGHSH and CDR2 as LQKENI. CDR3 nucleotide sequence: TGTGCCAGCTCACCCGGGACAGGAGATGATGAAGCTTTCTTT. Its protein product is CASSPGTGDDEAFF.

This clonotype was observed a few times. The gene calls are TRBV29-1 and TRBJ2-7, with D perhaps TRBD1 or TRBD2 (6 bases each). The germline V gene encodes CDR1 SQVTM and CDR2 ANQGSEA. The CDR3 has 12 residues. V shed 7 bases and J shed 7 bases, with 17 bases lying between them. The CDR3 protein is CSARGQAEEQYF. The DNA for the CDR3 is TGCAGCGCCCGGGGGCAGGCGGAAGAGCAGTACTTC.

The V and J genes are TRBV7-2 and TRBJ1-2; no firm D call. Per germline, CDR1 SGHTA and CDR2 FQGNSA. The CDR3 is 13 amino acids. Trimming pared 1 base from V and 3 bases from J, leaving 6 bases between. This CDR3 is CASSLGSYYGYTF. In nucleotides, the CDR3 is TGTGCCAGCAGCTTAGGCAGCTACTATGGCTACACCTTC.

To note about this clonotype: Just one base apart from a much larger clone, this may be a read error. The CDR3 sequence is CASSLGLLAGGSDTQYF. CDR3 nucleotides: TGTGCCAGCAGCTTAGGTCTACTAGCGGGAGGATCCGATACGCAGTATTTT. The chain couples TRBV11-3 to TRBJ2-3; 12 bases agree with TRBD2. CDR3 size: 17 residues. With V trimmed by 1 base and J by 6 bases, 8 bases remained unmatched. Germline V lookup: CDR1 SGHNT, CDR2 YENEEA.

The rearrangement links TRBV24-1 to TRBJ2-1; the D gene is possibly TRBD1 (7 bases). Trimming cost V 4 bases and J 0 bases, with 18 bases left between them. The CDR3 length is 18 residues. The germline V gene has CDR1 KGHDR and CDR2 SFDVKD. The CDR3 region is CATSDAGQTRSSYNEQFF. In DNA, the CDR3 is TGTGCCACCAGTGACGCGGGACAGACGAGGAGCTCCTACAATGAGCAGTTCTTC.